This paragraph reports one T cell receptor beta chain. Via MiXCR, TCRdb re-called the 5' RACE reads, giving one row per CDR3 protein. The table includes more than 400,000 distinct CDR3 sequences, 15% detected once. The germline CDR1 and CDR2 sequences are SGHVS and FQNEAQ. V was clipped by 4 bases and J by 7 bases; unmatched bases: 5. The CDR3 runs 14 residues. The data are from a study of identical twins. The data also belong to a second study, concerning yellow fever vaccine responses in identical twins.

Sequencing input: CD4+ T cells sorted from blood. This chain links TRBV7-8 with TRBJ2-1; 9 nucleotides match TRBD1. This receptor was taken from a woman younger than 35 in good health. The CDR3 protein is CASSSSGTGNEQFF. The DNA for the CDR3 is TGTGCCAGCAGCTCGTCCGGGACAGGGAATGAGCAGTTCTTC.